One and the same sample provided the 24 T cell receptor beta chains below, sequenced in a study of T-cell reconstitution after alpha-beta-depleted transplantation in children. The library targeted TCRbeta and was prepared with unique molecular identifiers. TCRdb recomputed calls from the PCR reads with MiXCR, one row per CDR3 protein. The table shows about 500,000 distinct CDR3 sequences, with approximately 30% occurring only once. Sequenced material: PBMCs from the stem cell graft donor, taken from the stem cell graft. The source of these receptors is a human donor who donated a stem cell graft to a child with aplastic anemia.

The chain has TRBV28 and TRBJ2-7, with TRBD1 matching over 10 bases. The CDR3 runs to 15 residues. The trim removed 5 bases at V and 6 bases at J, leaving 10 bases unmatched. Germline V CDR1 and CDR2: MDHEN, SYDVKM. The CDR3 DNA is TGTGCCAGCAGTCCCCACCGGGACAGGGGTTTCGAGCAGTACTTC. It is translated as CASSPHRDRGFEQYF.

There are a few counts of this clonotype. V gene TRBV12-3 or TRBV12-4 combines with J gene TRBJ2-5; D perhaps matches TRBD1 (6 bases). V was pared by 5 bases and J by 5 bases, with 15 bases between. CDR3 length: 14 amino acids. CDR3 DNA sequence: TGTGCCAGCAGTCCCGGACAGTTAGGGGAGACCCAGTACTTC. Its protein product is CASSPGQLGETQYF.

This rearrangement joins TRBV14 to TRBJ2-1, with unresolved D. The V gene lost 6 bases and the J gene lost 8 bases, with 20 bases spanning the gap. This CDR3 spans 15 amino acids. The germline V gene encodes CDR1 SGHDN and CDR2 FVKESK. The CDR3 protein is CASSLRRKGQDEQFF. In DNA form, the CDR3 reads TGTGCCAGCAGTCTAAGAAGAAAGGGCCAGGATGAGCAGTTCTTC.

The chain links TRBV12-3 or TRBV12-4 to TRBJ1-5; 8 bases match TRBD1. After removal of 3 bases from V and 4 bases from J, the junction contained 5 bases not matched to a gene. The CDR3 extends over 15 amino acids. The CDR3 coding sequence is TGTGCCAGCAGTTTGACAGGGGTTAAGAATCAGCCCCAGCATTTT. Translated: CASSLTGVKNQPQHF.

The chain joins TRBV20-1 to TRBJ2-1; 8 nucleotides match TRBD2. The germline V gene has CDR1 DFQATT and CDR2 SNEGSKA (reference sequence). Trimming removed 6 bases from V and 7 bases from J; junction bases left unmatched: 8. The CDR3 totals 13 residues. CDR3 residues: CSAPSGSWNEQFF. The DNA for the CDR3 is TGCAGTGCGCCGAGCGGGAGTTGGAATGAGCAGTTCTTC.

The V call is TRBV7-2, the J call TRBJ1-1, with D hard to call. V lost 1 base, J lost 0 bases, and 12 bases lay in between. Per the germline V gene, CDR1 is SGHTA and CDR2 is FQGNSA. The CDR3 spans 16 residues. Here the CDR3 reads CASSLGQAFMNTEAFF. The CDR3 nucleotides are TGTGCCAGCAGCTTAGGGCAGGCCTTCATGAACACTGAAGCTTTCTTT.

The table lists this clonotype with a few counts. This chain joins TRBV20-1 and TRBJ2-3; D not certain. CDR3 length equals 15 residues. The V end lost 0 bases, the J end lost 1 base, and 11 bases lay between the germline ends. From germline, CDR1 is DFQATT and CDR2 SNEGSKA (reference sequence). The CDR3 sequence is CSARDSASGTDTQYF. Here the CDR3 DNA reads TGCAGTGCTAGAGATTCGGCCAGCGGCACAGATACGCAGTATTTT.

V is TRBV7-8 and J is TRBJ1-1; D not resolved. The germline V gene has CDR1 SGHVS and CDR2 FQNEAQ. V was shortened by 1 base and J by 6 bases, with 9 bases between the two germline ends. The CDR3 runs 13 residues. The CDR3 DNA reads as TGTGCCAGCAGCTTAGACAGATCGGCTGAAGCTTTCTTT. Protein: CASSLDRSAEAFF.

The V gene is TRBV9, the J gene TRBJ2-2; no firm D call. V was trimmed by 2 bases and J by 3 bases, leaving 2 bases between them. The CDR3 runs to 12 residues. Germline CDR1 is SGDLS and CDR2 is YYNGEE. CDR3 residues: CASSVYTGELFF. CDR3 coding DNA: TGTGCCAGCAGCGTCTACACCGGGGAGCTGTTTTTT.

The CDR3 sequence is CASSPRTSGRAQETQYF. CDR3 DNA sequence: TGTGCCAGCAGCCCTCGGACTAGCGGGAGGGCCCAGGAGACCCAGTACTTC. The rearrangement uses TRBV11-1 and TRBJ2-5; 15 bases agree with TRBD2. After removal of 5 bases from V and 5 bases from J, the junction contained 9 bases not matched to a gene. This CDR3 comprises 17 residues. Germline V gives CDR1 SGHAT, CDR2 FQDESV (reference sequence).

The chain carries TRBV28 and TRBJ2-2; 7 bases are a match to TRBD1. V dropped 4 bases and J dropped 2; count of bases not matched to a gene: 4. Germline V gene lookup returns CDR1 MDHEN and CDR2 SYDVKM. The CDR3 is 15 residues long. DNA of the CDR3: TGTGCCAGCAGTTCCGGGACAGACAACACCGGGGAGCTGTTTTTT. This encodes CASSSGTDNTGELFF.

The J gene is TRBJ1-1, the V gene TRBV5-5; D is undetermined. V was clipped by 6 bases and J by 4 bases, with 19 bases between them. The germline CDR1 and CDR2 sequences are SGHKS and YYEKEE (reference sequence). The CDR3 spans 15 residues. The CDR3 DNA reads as TGTGCCAGCACCTTTGACGCCAGCCGGATCACTGAAGCTTTCTTT. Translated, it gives CASTFDASRITEAFF.

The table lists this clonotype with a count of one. CDR3 sequence (DNA): TGTGCCAGCAGCCCTAGGTCGCGGGAGGGCCAGAACGAGCAGTACTTC. It specifies CASSPRSREGQNEQYF. The chain has TRBV13 and TRBJ2-7; 9 bases fit TRBD2. The germline gives CDR1 PRHDT, CDR2 FYEKMQ (reference sequence). The trim removed 5 bases at V and 5 bases at J, leaving 13 bases unmatched. The CDR3 consists of 16 residues.

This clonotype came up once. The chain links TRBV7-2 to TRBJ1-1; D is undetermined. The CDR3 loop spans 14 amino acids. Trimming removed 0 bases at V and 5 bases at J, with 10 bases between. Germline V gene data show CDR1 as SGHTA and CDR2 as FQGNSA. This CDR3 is CASSLALERTEAFF. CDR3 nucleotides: TGTGCCAGCAGCTTAGCCCTTGAGAGGACTGAAGCTTTCTTT.

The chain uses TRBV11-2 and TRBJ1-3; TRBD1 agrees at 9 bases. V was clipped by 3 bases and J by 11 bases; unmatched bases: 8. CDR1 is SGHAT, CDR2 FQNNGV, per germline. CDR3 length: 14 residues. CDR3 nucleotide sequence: TGTGCCAGCAGCTTTAAAAGGACAGGGGTGGCCATATATTTT. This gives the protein CASSFKRTGVAIYF.

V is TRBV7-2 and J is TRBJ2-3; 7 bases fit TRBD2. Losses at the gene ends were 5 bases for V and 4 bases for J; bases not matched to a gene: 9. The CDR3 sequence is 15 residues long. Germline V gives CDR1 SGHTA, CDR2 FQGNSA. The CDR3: CASSPSGIVADTQYF. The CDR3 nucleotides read TGTGCCAGCAGCCCGAGCGGGATTGTGGCAGATACGCAGTATTTT.

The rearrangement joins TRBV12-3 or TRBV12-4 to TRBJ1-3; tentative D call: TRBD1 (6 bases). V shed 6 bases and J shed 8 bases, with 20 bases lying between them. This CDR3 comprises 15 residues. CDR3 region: CASRTYGGQRDTIYF. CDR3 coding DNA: TGTGCCAGCAGAACCTACGGCGGACAGAGGGACACCATATATTTT.

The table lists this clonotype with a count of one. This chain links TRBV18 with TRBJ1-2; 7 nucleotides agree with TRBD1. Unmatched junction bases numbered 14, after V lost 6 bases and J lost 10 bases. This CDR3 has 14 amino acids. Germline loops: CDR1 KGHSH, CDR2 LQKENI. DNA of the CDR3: TGTGCCAGCTCGTCGACAGGGACTTCTGGTGACTACACCTTC. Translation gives CASSSTGTSGDYTF.

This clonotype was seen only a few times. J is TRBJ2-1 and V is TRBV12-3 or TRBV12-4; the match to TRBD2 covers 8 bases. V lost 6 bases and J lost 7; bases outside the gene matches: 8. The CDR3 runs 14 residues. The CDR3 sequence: CASRSGSGGNEQFF. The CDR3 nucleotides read TGTGCCAGCAGAAGCGGGAGCGGCGGGAATGAGCAGTTCTTC.

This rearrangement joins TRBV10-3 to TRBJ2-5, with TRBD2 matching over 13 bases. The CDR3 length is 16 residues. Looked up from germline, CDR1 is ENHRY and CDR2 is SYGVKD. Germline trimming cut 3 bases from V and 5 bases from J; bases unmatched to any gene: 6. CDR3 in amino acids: CAISETSGRAQETQYF. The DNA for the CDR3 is TGTGCCATCAGTGAAACTAGCGGGAGGGCCCAGGAGACCCAGTACTTC.

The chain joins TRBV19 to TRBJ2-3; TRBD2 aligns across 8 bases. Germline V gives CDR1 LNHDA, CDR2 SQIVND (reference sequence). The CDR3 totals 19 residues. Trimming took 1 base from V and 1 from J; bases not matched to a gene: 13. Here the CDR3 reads CASSIAPPGLVYGTDTQYF. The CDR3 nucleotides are TGTGCCAGTAGTATAGCCCCCCCGGGACTAGTATACGGCACAGATACGCAGTATTTT.

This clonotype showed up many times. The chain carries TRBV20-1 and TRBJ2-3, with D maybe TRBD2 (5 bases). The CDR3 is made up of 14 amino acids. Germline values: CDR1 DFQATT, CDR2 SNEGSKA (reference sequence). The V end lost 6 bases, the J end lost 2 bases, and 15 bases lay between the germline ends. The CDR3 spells CSARRVMNTDTQYF. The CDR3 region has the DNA TGCAGTGCCCGGCGGGTTATGAACACAGATACGCAGTATTTT.

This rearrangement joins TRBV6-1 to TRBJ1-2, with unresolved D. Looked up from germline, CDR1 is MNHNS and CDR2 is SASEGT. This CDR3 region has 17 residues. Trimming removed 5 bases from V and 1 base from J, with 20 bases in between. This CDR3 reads CASSRLPNGERNYGYTF. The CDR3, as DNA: TGTGCCAGCAGTCGCCTCCCAAACGGGGAGCGTAACTATGGCTACACCTTC.

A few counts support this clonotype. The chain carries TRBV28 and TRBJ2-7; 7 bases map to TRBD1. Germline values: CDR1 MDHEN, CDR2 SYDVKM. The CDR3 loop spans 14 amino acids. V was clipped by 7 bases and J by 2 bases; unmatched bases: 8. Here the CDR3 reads CASTRGGRTYEQYV. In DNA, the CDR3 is TGTGCCAGCACCCGAGGGGGCAGAACCTACGAGCAGTACGTC.